One sample yielded the 17 T cell receptor beta chains listed below, sequenced in a study of regulatory T cells in long-lasting Graves disease listed by TCRdb under 2021. The time point tag for this specimen amounts to: newly diagnosed GD, antithyroid drugs for less than 3 months. For both TCR sequencing and RNA sequencing, RNA was extracted from PBMCs in TRIzol. Library construction relied on multiplex PCR. Sequencing took place on an Illumina HiSeq 4000. iRepertoire HTBI primers and Arm-PCR amplification of CDR3 regions were used to construct TCR beta libraries. The public reads were run again by TCRdb, first through fastp at Q25 and then through MiXCR, and only productive beta chains were kept. Each entry merges the rows of one CDR3 protein and shows their most common DNA and genes. The sample has 250,000 to 400,000 distinct CDR3 sequences on record, 15% to 20% of them singletons. Clones ranked in the top ten supply about two fifths of the sample.

Sequenced material: peripheral blood mononuclear cells (PBMCs), taken at new diagnosis, from a patient treated with antithyroid drugs. Source of these receptors: a female donor with Graves disease.

In regard to this clonotype: A much more abundant neighbour one base away suggests this may be a read error. The chain links TRBV15 to TRBJ2-1, with TRBD2 matching over 10 bases. The J call may be mistaken, given a closer DNA end match to TRBJ2-3. The CDR3 sequence is 17 residues long. Germline values: CDR1 LNHNV, CDR2 YYDKDF (reference sequence). The CDR3 DNA reads as TGTGCCACCAGCAGAGAATCCAGCGGGAGGGGCGCAGATACGCAGTATTTT. The encoded protein is CATSRESSGRGADTQYF.

The chain employs TRBV20-1 and TRBJ2-5, with D perhaps matching TRBD1 (7 bases). There are 14 residues in the CDR3. Per germline, CDR1 DFQATT and CDR2 SNEGSKA (reference sequence). Trimming left V 3 bases short and J 2 bases short, with 13 bases between. This chain's CDR3 is CSASPGGRQETQYF. The CDR3 DNA is TGCAGTGCTAGCCCAGGGGGGAGACAAGAGACCCAGTACTTC.

In its sample, this clonotype was seen many times. The rearrangement joins TRBV6-1 to TRBJ2-5; D might be TRBD2 (6 bases). Per the germline V gene, CDR1 is MNHNS and CDR2 is SASEGT. The germline V and J ends were trimmed by 8 bases and 5 bases, with 15 bases remaining between them. The CDR3 has 13 amino acids. CDR3 coding DNA: TGTGCCAGCGCGAGGGGAGGAGATGAGACCCAGTACTTC. This translates into CASARGGDETQYF.

This clonotype has only a few counts. V and J are TRBV5-1 and TRBJ2-3, with D possibly being TRBD2 (5 bases). Germline V gene sequence: CDR1 SGHRS, CDR2 YFSETQ. This CDR3 has 17 residues. V lost 4 bases and J lost 3, with 21 bases in between. CDR3 DNA sequence: TGCGCCAGCAGCCTGGAGGTAGGAGTTTTATGGACAGATACGCAGTATTTT. Translated, it gives CASSLEVGVLWTDTQYF. Supplemented by reference TRBV5-1 and TRBJ2-3, the full variable domain reads KAGVTQTPRYLIKTRGQQVTLSCSPISGHRSVSWYQQTPGQGLQFLFEYFSETQRNKGNFPGRFSGRQFSNSRSEMNVSTLELGDSALYLCASSLEVGVLWTDTQYFGPGTRLTVL.

This chain connects TRBV15 to TRBJ2-7; D might be TRBD2 (7 bases). Trimming left V 8 bases short and J 6 bases short, with 20 bases between. Germline V gives CDR1 LNHNV, CDR2 YYDKDF (reference sequence). The CDR3 spans 14 residues. CDR3 sequence reads: CATRPGPGGPEQYF. As DNA, the CDR3 is TGTGCCACCCGACCGGGTCCCGGGGGGCCCGAGCAGTACTTC.

This clonotype has a count of ten or more. The chain combines TRBV10-3 with TRBJ1-4; weak D call: TRBD1 (6 bases). The CDR3 spans 14 residues. Germline V gives CDR1 ENHRY, CDR2 SYGVKD. V lost 2 bases and J lost 8, with 12 bases in between. For the CDR3, the DNA is TGTGCCATCAGTGAGCAAGGACAGCCCGAAAAACTGTTTTTT. Its translation is CAISEQGQPEKLFF.

As concerns this clonotype: With a much larger clone just one base away, this may be a read error. The J gene is TRBJ1-1, the V gene TRBV11-2; no clear D. Per the germline V gene, CDR1 is SGHAT and CDR2 is FQNNGV. The CDR3 sequence is 15 residues long. CDR3 DNA: TGTGCCAGCAGCTTAAATCGCCCCAGGAACACTGAAGCTCTCTTT. Its protein is CASSLNRPRNTEALF. The full variable domain, rest sourced from reference TRBV11-2 and TRBJ1-1, is EAGVAQSPRYKIIEKRQSVAFWCNPISGHATLYWYQQILGQGPKLLIQFQNNGVVDDSQLPKDRFSAERLKGVDSTLKIQPAKLEDSAVYLCASSLNRPRNTEALFGQGTRLTVV.

Ten or more counts support this clonotype. The genes are TRBV3-1 and TRBJ2-7; TRBD2 matches 10 bases. V lost 4 bases and J lost 1; bases outside the gene matches: 4. The CDR3 is 15 residues long. Germline CDR1 is LGHDT and CDR2 is YNNKEL (reference sequence). CDR3 sequence: CASSPQTSGSYEQYF. The CDR3 coding sequence is TGTGCCAGCAGCCCCCAGACTAGCGGGTCCTACGAGCAGTACTTC.

The chain has TRBV15 and TRBJ2-2; D gene uncertain. This CDR3 has 14 amino acids. Germline lookup yields CDR1 LNHNV and CDR2 YYDKDF (reference sequence). V was trimmed by 0 bases and J by 6 bases, leaving 8 bases between them. DNA of the CDR3: TGTGCCACCAGCAGAGATACGGCGTCCGGGGAGCTGTTTTTT. It yields the protein CATSRDTASGELFF.

This clonotype turned up a few times. The chain couples TRBV18 to TRBJ1-4; no clear D. V was clipped by 0 bases and J by 0 bases, with 5 bases between them. Germline loops: CDR1 KGHSH, CDR2 LQKENI. The CDR3 sequence is 15 residues long. The CDR3 sequence is CASSPPQPTNEKLFF. The CDR3 DNA is TGTGCCAGCTCACCACCCCAGCCAACTAATGAAAAACTGTTTTTT.

This clonotype was seen repeatedly, ten times or more. The chain uses TRBV4-2 and TRBJ2-7; the match to TRBD2 covers 9 bases. The CDR3 extends over 14 amino acids. The trim removed 3 bases at V and 5 bases at J, leaving 5 bases unmatched. The germline V gene has CDR1 LGHNA and CDR2 YNFKEQ. The CDR3 nucleotides are TGTGCCAGCAGCCAGGCCCGGACTAGCGACGAGCAGTACTTC. It is translated as CASSQARTSDEQYF.

This clonotype has ten or more counts. The chain employs TRBV30 and TRBJ1-5; D is uncertain. V lost 0 bases, J lost 6 bases, and 9 bases lay in between. The CDR3 is 13 amino acids. Germline CDR1 is GTSNPN and CDR2 is SVGIG (reference sequence). The CDR3 DNA reads TGTGCCTGGAGTGTACATGGTGGTCAGCCCCAGCATTTT. As protein: CAWSVHGGQPQHF.

This clonotype turned up a few times. A much larger clone lies a single base off, so this may be a read error. This is likely a read error, given that the CDR3 carries no conserved phenylalanine or tryptophan at its end. The chain joins TRBV12-3 or TRBV12-4 to TRBJ1-1; D perhaps matches TRBD1 (5 bases). This CDR3 has 15 amino acids. Trimming pared 2 bases from V and 1 base from J, leaving 11 bases between. CDR3 in amino acids: CASSLPGRRNTEAFS. For the CDR3, the DNA is TGTGCCAGCAGTTTACCAGGGAGGAGGAACACTGAAGCTTTCTCT.

This clonotype was seen ten or more times. This chain uses TRBV27 with TRBJ2-2; unclear D gene. Germline lookup yields CDR1 MNHEY and CDR2 SMNVEV (reference sequence). Between the trimmed V and J ends, which lost 7 bases and 4 bases, there was a span of 7 bases. The CDR3 is made up of 12 amino acids. The CDR3 nucleotides are TGTGCCAGCACGACGGTCACCGGGGAGCTGTTTTTT. It specifies CASTTVTGELFF.

The gene calls are TRBV28 and TRBJ2-7; TRBD1 agrees at 7 bases. The V segment lost 6 bases and the J segment 2 bases; nucleotides outside the gene matches: 7. The CDR3 extends over 14 amino acids. Per germline, CDR1 MDHEN and CDR2 SYDVKM. The CDR3 loop reads CASRNDRAPYEQYF. The CDR3 region has the DNA TGTGCCAGCAGGAACGACAGGGCCCCCTACGAGCAGTACTTC.

The chain uses TRBV7-9 and TRBJ2-1, with D tentatively TRBD2 (6 bases). V was trimmed by 6 bases and J by 6 bases, leaving 12 bases between them. Germline-derived CDR1 and CDR2 are SEHNR and FQNEAQ (reference sequence). This CDR3 is 13 amino acids long. The CDR3 DNA is TGTGCCAGCAGACTTGGGGGGATCAATGAGCAGTTCTTC. This gives the protein CASRLGGINEQFF.

V is TRBV29-1 and J is TRBJ2-3, with TRBD2 matching 10 bases. The V gene end was trimmed by 4 bases and the J gene end by 3 bases; junction bases not matched to a gene: 4. The CDR3 has 14 amino acids. Germline values: CDR1 SQVTM, CDR2 ANQGSEA. DNA for the CDR3: TGCAGCGTTGTGGCTAGCGGGAGAACAGATACGCAGTATTTT. The encoded protein is CSVVASGRTDTQYF.